This is a list of T cell receptor beta chains from one sample in a study of identical twins. TCRdb ran MiXCR on the 5' RACE reads and lists one entry per CDR3 protein. The table lists about 240,000 distinct CDR3 sequences, approximately 7.9% of them singletons. These records were also assigned to another study, of yellow fever vaccine responses in identical twins.

The sequenced sample consisted of CD8+ T cells sorted from blood. All receptors derive from a woman aged 18-29 years in good health. CDR3s include the opening cysteine and the closing phenylalanine or tryptophan. D genes are given only for firm matches. Clone size appears in some rows only: once, few, many, or a class for an expanded clone.

d_call	v_call	clone_size	j_call	cdr3_nt	cdr3_aa
NA	TRBV27	NA	TRBJ2-1	TGTGCCAGCAGTTTAGGGATCGGTGAGCAGTTCTTC	CASSLGIGEQFF
TRBD1	TRBV10-3	many	TRBJ2-1	TGTGCCATCAGTGAGTCGACGGGGGACAGGAGCTCCTACAATGAGCAGTTCTTC	CAISESTGDRSSYNEQFF
NA	TRBV7-9	many	TRBJ2-2	TGTGCCAGCAGCGCCCTCTCCGCGGAGCTGTTTTTT	CASSALSAELFF
NA	TRBV7-9	many	TRBJ2-1	TGTGCCAGCAGCTCCTCGGGAAACCCAAATGAGCAGTTCTTC	CASSSSGNPNEQFF
TRBD2	TRBV4-2	few	TRBJ2-3	TGTGCCAGCAGCCAATATGTCGGGACTAGCGGGACCCCGGAGGGCACAGATACGCAGTATTTT	CASSQYVGTSGTPEGTDTQYF
NA	TRBV11-2	NA	TRBJ2-1	TGTGCCAGCAGCTTGGGTTTTGGCAATGAGCAGTTCTTC	CASSLGFGNEQFF
TRBD1	TRBV5-1	many	TRBJ2-2	TGCGCCAGCAGCTCCAACCCCGGGACAGGGGAAACCGGGGAGCTGTTTTTT	CASSSNPGTGETGELFF
NA	TRBV24-1	NA	TRBJ2-3	TGTGCCACCAGTGACAGCGGGCATACGCAGTATTTT	CATSDSGHTQYF
TRBD2	TRBV27	many	TRBJ2-3	TGTGCCAGCAGTTTTGTTGGCGGGGGAGCTATAGATACGCAGTATTTT	CASSFVGGGAIDTQYF
NA	TRBV19	NA	TRBJ2-5	TGTGCCAGTAGTTGGAGGATTAGCCAAGAGACCCAGTACTTC	CASSWRISQETQYF
TRBD1	TRBV20-1	few	TRBJ1-5	TGCAGTGCTATTGGCGGGGGACAGGGGGACCATCAGCCCCAGCATTTT	CSAIGGGQGDHQPQHF
NA	TRBV2	few	TRBJ2-7	TGTGCCAGCAGTGTATTCCTCGGGAGCAGCTACGAGCAGTACTTC	CASSVFLGSSYEQYF
NA	TRBV7-9	many	TRBJ2-1	TGTGCCAGCAGCTTCCTCAATGAGCAGTTCTTC	CASSFLNEQFF
NA	TRBV10-2	few	TRBJ2-1	TGCGCCAGCAGTGAATGGACCCCGAGCTCCTACAATGAGCAGTTCTTC	CASSEWTPSSYNEQFF